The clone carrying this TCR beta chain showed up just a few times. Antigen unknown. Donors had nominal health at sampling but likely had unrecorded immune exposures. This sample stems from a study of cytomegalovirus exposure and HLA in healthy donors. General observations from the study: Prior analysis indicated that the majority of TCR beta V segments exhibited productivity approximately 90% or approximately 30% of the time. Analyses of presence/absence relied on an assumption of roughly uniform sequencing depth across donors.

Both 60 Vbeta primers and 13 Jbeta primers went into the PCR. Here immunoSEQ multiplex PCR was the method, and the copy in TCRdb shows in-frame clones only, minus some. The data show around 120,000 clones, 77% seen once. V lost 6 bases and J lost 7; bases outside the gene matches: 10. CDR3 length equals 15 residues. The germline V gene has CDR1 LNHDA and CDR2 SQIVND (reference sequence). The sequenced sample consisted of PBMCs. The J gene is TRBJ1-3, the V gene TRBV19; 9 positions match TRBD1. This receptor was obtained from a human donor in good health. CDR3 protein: CASSPQGAIRNTIYF. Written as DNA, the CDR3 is TGTGCCAGTAGCCCACAGGGGGCGATTAGGAACACCATATATTTT.